This TCR beta chain was captured by sequencing in a study of shared clonotypes between healthy human individuals. Profiling relied on immunoSEQ multiplex PCR, and the TCRdb table lists in-frame clones only, not all of them. The profile covers approximately 1.1 million clones, with roughly 74% appearing a single time and 0.5% to 0.6% taken by the ten largest. Trimming stripped 2 bases from V and 4 bases from J, with 11 bases between. CDR3 length: 13 residues. From germline, CDR1 is GTSNPN and CDR2 SVGIG (reference sequence). The V call is TRBV30, the J call TRBJ1-2; D unclear. This clonotype was sampled from a man between 18 and 29 years old in good health. Some clones in this sample may be carry-over from other donors' samples. What was sequenced was memory CD4+ T cells from PBMCs. Subset: CD45RA-negative fraction. CDR3 nucleotides: TGTGCCTGGAGTCTCCCAGCGGCCTATGGCTACACCTTC. Its protein product is CAWSLPAAYGYTF.